This T cell receptor (beta chain) was obtained from a study of blood T cell repertoires in COVID-19 (dated by TCRdb to between 2020 and 2021). The study in broad terms: Samples from collaborators originated in the United States, Italy and Spain and spanned both the acute and convalescent phases of COVID-19. The material from the prospective study consisted of cDNA or gDNA derived from T cells, B-cell-depleted T cells, or PBMCs. HLA class I and class II types, where available, came from metadata supplied by the sample provider rather than from assay-based typing. Sample metadata almost always included a de-identified subject ID, COVID-19 status, age in years and sex. The samples were drawn from two sources: the first 160 participants of the ongoing ImmuneRACE study, and 950 to 1,500 subjects contributed by 6 global collaborators. The repertoires were released in a freely available public database meant as a resource for research on the immune response to SARS-CoV-2. The dataset comprised deeply sampled blood TCRbeta repertoires from subjects exposed to, actively infected with, or recovered from COVID-19.

For this clone: No cognate antigen has been identified for it. The input lacks base qualities; no much larger clone sits a single base away.

Reading from cysteine to phenylalanine, the CDR3 counts 13 amino acids. Solely the CDR3 DNA is kept, with 39 bases framed from the first base. Per the germline V gene (reference sequence), MNHEY is the CDR1 and SMNVEV is the CDR2. At the junction V is shortened by 5 bases and J by 4 bases, with 9 bases in between. Results the study describes overall, beyond this receptor: How much clinical and demographic metadata was included differed by source and by participant, and the metadata was provided uncurated.

One collaborating source in Seattle enrolled patients while the patients were actively infected and followed the patients over time throughout the course of disease. The collaborating institutions used their own protocols to collect whole blood in K2EDTA tubes. Collaborator samples were shipped for TCRbeta analysis as frozen whole blood, isolated PBMCs, or DNA extracted from either sample type. The immunoSEQ Assay, a bias-controlled multiplex PCR, was used to amplify TCRbeta CDR3 regions from genomic DNA. From the authors' description of their analysis: Nucleated cell counts per sample were estimated from amplification of reference gene primers within the assay. To quantify the absolute abundance of each unique TCRbeta CDR3 rearrangement, sequence reads were collapsed and filtered. For each sample, productive Simpson clonality was calculated by taking the square root of Simpson's diversity index across productive rearrangements. TCRdb holds this immuneACCESS table with in-frame rearrangements only. Some clones are missing; in checked studies, unresolved V genes explain under half, and the rest has no known cause. D and trimming were read from the DNA, whereas the V and J calls and clone size are those reported in that table. The sample profile shows about 170,000 clones; approximately 79% of them were found once. The top ten constitute roughly 6.4% of the sample.

The chain employs TRBV27 and TRBJ2-1; the D region possibly corresponds to TRBD2 (6 bases align). Material: peripheral blood. The source of this sequence is a woman aged 40 to 50 with COVID-19, enrolled during active disease. The nucleotide sequence reads TGTGCCAGCAGTACGGGACTTTACAATGAGCAGTTCTTC. This gives the protein CASSTGLYNEQFF.